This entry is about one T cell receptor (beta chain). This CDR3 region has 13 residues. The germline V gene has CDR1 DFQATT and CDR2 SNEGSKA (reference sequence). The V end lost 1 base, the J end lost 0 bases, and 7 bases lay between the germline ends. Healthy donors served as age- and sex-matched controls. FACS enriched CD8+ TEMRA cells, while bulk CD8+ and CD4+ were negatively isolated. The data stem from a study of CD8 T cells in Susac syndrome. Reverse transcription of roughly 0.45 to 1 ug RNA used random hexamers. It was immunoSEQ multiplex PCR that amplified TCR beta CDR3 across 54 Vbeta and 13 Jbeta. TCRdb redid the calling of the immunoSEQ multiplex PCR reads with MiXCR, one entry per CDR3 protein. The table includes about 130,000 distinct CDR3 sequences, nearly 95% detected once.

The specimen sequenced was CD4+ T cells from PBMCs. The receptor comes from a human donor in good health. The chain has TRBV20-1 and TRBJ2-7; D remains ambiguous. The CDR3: CSARVPSSYEQYF. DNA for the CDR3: TGCAGTGCTAGAGTCCCCAGCTCCTACGAGCAGTACTTC.